Listed below are T cell receptor beta chains from one sample, sequenced in a study of cytomegalovirus exposure and HLA in healthy donors. The data were produced by immunoSEQ multiplex PCR, yet TCRdb's version contains in-frame clones alone and is incomplete. The data contain about 180,000 clones, around 80% of them singletons. The source material was PBMCs. Receptors were obtained from a male donor in good health and CMV-seronegative. Both conserved end residues are part of each CDR3. The D gene is left open where the match is weak. For some rows the clone size is stated as once, few or many, or as a class when expanded; others skip it.

>TRBJ1-2|-|TRBV5-6|TRBD1
CASSTDREYGYTF
TGTGCCAGCAGCACGGACAGGGAATATGGCTACACCTTC
>TRBJ1-4|-|TRBV6-1|TRBD1
CANGAGGEKLFF
TGTGCCAACGGGGCAGGGGGTGAAAAACTGTTTTTT
>TRBJ2-3|-|TRBV29-1|TRBD1
CSVRGQSDTQYF
TGCAGCGTCAGGGGGCAGTCGGATACGCAGTATTTT
>TRBJ1-5|few|TRBV27|-
CASSPTGFRNQPQHF
TGTGCCAGCAGTCCCACAGGGTTCCGCAATCAGCCCCAGCATTTT
>TRBJ2-7|-|TRBV13|TRBD2
CASSLVRRGAYEQYF
TGTGCCAGCAGCTTAGTACGGCGGGGGGCCTACGAGCAGTACTTC
>TRBJ1-1|-|TRBV7-9|-
CSSSRRDTEAFF
TGTTCCAGCAGTCGCAGGGACACTGAAGCTTTCTTT
>TRBJ1-4|-|TRBV27|TRBD1
CASTPLTGTGEKLFF
TGTGCCAGCACCCCGCTAACCGGGACAGGAGAAAAACTGTTTTTT
>TRBJ1-1|-|TRBV5-1|TRBD1
CASSELDRVNTEAFF
TGCGCCAGCAGCGAATTGGACAGGGTGAACACTGAAGCTTTCTTT
>TRBJ2-7|-|TRBV27|TRBD1
CASSPTGTGWYEQYF
TGTGCCAGCAGTCCAACAGGGACAGGGTGGTACGAGCAGTACTTC
>TRBJ2-7|-|TRBV7-8|-
CASSLAGGMSFNEQYF
TGTGCCAGCAGCTTAGCGGGGGGTATGTCGTTTAACGAGCAGTACTTC
>TRBJ1-5|few|TRBV2|TRBD1
CASSEYLQGNQPQHF
TGTGCCAGCAGTGAATATTTACAGGGGAATCAGCCCCAGCATTTT
>TRBJ1-1|-|TRBV7-9|-
CASSFRIGAMNTEAFF
TGTGCCAGCAGCTTTAGGATAGGGGCCATGAACACTGAAGCTTTCTTT
>TRBJ1-2|-|TRBV4-3|TRBD1
CASNLDRGYQYGYTF
TGCGCCAGCAACCTAGACAGGGGTTACCAATATGGCTACACCTTC
>TRBJ2-2|-|TRBV6-6|-
CASSPYSSGATGELFF
TGTGCCAGCAGTCCCTACTCCAGCGGTGCCACCGGGGAGCTGTTTTTT
>TRBJ2-3|-|TRBV28|TRBD2
CASIAGGPIDTQYF
TGTGCCAGCATCGCGGGGGGGCCTATAGATACGCAGTATTTT
>TRBJ2-5|-|TRBV13|TRBD2
CASLSAGKETQYF
TGTGCCAGCCTATCAGCGGGAAAAGAGACCCAGTACTTC
>TRBJ2-7|-|TRBV7-9|-
CASSLAPHGVATSYEQYF
TGTGCCAGCAGCTTAGCACCCCACGGGGTTGCCACCTCCTACGAGCAGTACTTC
>TRBJ2-7|-|TRBV27|-
CASSFDRSGYEQYF
TGTGCCAGCAGTTTTGACAGGTCTGGCTACGAGCAGTACTTC
>TRBJ1-1|-|TRBV27|-
CASSLSPPRGLDTEAFF
TGTGCCAGCAGTTTATCTCCACCAAGGGGGTTGGACACTGAAGCTTTCTTT
>TRBJ2-6|-|TRBV15|-
CATSRERLSSGANVLTF
TGTGCCACCAGCAGAGAACGTTTGAGCTCTGGGGCCAACGTCCTGACTTTC
>TRBJ1-4|-|TRBV28|TRBD1
CGTTGTGGYDEKLFF
TGTGGCACGACCGGGACAGGGGGCTATGATGAAAAACTGTTTTTT
>TRBJ2-1|-|TRBV9|TRBD1
CASSAGTGKFF
TGTGCCAGCAGCGCCGGGACAGGTAAGTTCTTC
>TRBJ2-5|-|TRBV19|TRBD1
CASRDRGQETQYF
TGTGCCAGCCGCGACAGGGGCCAAGAGACCCAGTACTTC
>TRBJ2-3|-|TRBV6-6|TRBD1
CAGRQGATDTQYF
TGTGCCGGCAGACAGGGGGCAACAGATACGCAGTATTTT
>TRBJ1-1|few|TRBV19|-
CASSIVASMNTEAFF
TGTGCCAGTAGTATAGTTGCCAGTATGAACACTGAAGCTTTCTTT
>TRBJ1-4|once|TRBV6-5|-
CATRLQGLANEKLFF
TGTGCCACTAGACTCCAGGGTCTGGCTAATGAAAAACTGTTTTTT
>TRBJ2-1|-|TRBV19|TRBD2
CASSISVAGATWDEQFF
TGTGCCAGTAGTATATCGGTAGCGGGGGCCACATGGGATGAGCAGTTCTTC
>TRBJ1-2|-|TRBV7-9|-
CSSSLDSYGYTF
TGTTCCAGCAGCTTAGACAGCTATGGCTACACCTTC
>TRBJ1-5|-|TRBV15|-
CATSRVTGSNQPQHF
TGTGCCACCAGCAGAGTGACAGGTAGCAATCAGCCCCAGCATTTT
>TRBJ2-7|-|TRBV28|TRBD2
CASSPRGLAGYEQYF
TGTGCCAGCAGTCCCCGGGGACTAGCGGGGTACGAGCAGTACTTC
>TRBJ2-2|once|TRBV4-3|TRBD1
CASKKTGGSPGELFF
TGCGCCAGCAAGAAGACAGGGGGCTCCCCCGGGGAGCTGTTTTTT
>TRBJ2-7|-|TRBV7-8|TRBD2
CASSFKRERHEQYF
TGTGCCAGCAGCTTCAAGCGGGAGAGGCACGAGCAGTACTTC
>TRBJ1-2|-|TRBV29-1|TRBD1
CSVEGGQGEVAGYTF
TGCAGCGTTGAAGGTGGCCAGGGGGAAGTTGCAGGCTACACCTTC
>TRBJ1-1|-|TRBV6-5|TRBD1
CASSSGMTGVNTEAFF
TGTGCCAGCAGTTCTGGGATGACAGGGGTGAACACTGAAGCTTTCTTT
>TRBJ2-5|-|TRBV7-8|TRBD1
CASSLGQGARGSIETQYF
TGTGCCAGCAGCTTAGGTCAGGGGGCGAGAGGCTCAATAGAGACCCAGTACTTC
>TRBJ1-5|few|TRBV27|TRBD1
CASSAYGTVNQPQHF
TGTGCCAGCAGTGCGTATGGGACAGTTAATCAGCCCCAGCATTTT
>TRBJ2-2|-|TRBV2|-
CARAPRDIDTGELFF
TGTGCCAGAGCCCCCCGGGACATAGACACCGGGGAGCTGTTTTTT
>TRBJ2-2|-|TRBV4-3|-
CASSQDSGGTGELFF
TGCGCCAGCAGCCAAGATAGCGGAGGGACCGGGGAGCTGTTTTTT
>TRBJ2-3|once|TRBV27|TRBD1
CASRRQGAVTDTQYF
TGTGCCAGCAGGCGACAGGGGGCTGTCACAGATACGCAGTATTTT
>TRBJ2-7|few|TRBV5-1|TRBD1
CASSLEGAGEQYF
TGCGCCAGCAGCTTGGAGGGGGCTGGCGAGCAGTACTTC
>TRBJ2-2|-|TRBV5-1|TRBD2
CASSSSGLGFGGAADTGELFF
TGCGCCAGCAGCTCTTCCGGCCTTGGCTTCGGGGGGGCCGCGGACACCGGGGAGCTGTTTTTT
>TRBJ2-5|-|TRBV28|-
CASSGAGKGETQYF
TGTGCCAGCAGTGGGGCAGGGAAGGGCGAGACCCAGTACTTC
>TRBJ1-2|-|TRBV11-2|-
CASSLMPRQLNYGYTF
TGTGCCAGCAGCTTGATGCCGAGACAGCTGAACTATGGCTACACCTTC
>TRBJ2-2|-|TRBV7-2|TRBD1
CASSFPTGDPNTGELFF
TGTGCCAGCAGCTTCCCTACAGGGGACCCGAACACCGGGGAGCTGTTTTTT
>TRBJ1-1|-|TRBV27|-
CASRPSGTGSAAFF
TGTGCCAGCAGGCCCTCTGGGACTGGGTCGGCAGCTTTCTTT
>TRBJ1-1|-|TRBV9|-
CASSVGFAAEAFF
TGTGCCAGCAGCGTAGGGTTCGCGGCTGAAGCTTTCTTT
>TRBJ2-2|-|TRBV5-4|-
CASSPLRGGPGELFF
TGTGCCAGCAGCCCACTTAGGGGAGGTCCCGGGGAGCTGTTTTTT
>TRBJ1-5|-|TRBV6-5|-
CASTRMSNQPQHF
TGTGCCAGCACGCGGATGAGCAATCAGCCCCAGCATTTT
>TRBJ2-7|-|TRBV15|-
CATSRAGTSTYEQYF
TGTGCCACCAGCAGAGCCGGGACTTCTACCTACGAGCAGTACTTC
>TRBJ1-1|few|TRBV7-2|-
CASSLESNSEAFF
TGTGCCAGCAGCTTAGAGTCGAACAGTGAAGCTTTCTTT
>TRBJ1-5|once|TRBV28|TRBD1
CASRPTGRYSNQPQHF
TGTGCCAGCAGGCCGACAGGGCGCTATAGCAATCAGCCCCAGCATTTT
>TRBJ1-2|-|TRBV18|-
CASSRKRESSGGYTF
TGTGCCAGCTCACGAAAGAGGGAGTCAAGCGGTGGCTACACCTTC
>TRBJ2-1|-|TRBV7-2|-
CASSLGLSNNEQFF
TGTGCCAGCAGCTTAGGACTGTCCAACAATGAGCAGTTCTTC
>TRBJ2-7|-|TRBV5-1|TRBD2
CASDPGWLAGGSHHEQYF
TGCGCCAGCGATCCCGGTTGGCTAGCGGGGGGCTCCCACCACGAGCAGTACTTC
>TRBJ2-5|-|TRBV29-1|TRBD2
CSVSLAGGPETQYF
TGCAGCGTCAGCTTAGCGGGGGGGCCGGAGACCCAGTACTTC
>TRBJ2-7|-|TRBV30|TRBD2
CAWRGGTSGRYEQYF
TGTGCCTGGAGGGGAGGGACTAGCGGGCGGTACGAGCAGTACTTC
>TRBJ2-7|-|TRBV5-8|TRBD2
CASSLGLAAPYEQYF
TGTGCCAGCAGCTTGGGACTAGCGGCGCCCTACGAGCAGTACTTC
>TRBJ2-7|-|TRBV4-1|-
CASSPDAGGIAYEQYF
TGCGCCAGCAGCCCGGACGCAGGGGGGATCGCCTACGAGCAGTACTTC
>TRBJ2-1|-|TRBV30|-
CAWSVSDEQFF
TGTGCCTGGAGTGTTAGCGATGAGCAGTTCTTC